The present entry profiles one T cell receptor (beta chain) with its context. This clonotype was counted a few times. The antigen this receptor binds is unknown. No much larger clonotype is one base removed from it; base qualities were not supplied. The data originate from a study of blood T cells in healthy people across ages (dated by TCRdb to 2013 to 2016). Background on the whole study: In model experiments, template switching captured about one uniquely barcoded TCR beta cDNA molecule for every two T cells. Age-related changes in TCR beta repertoire diversity were measured in the study by deep sequencing normalized with unique cDNA molecular identifiers. The donors were split into four age groups: young (average 16 years), middle-aged (roughly 39), aged (more than 60) and long-lived (approximately 80). Two additional independent replicas of 1 million unique cDNA reads from the same blood draw were analyzed for two donors (one aged 18 to 30 and one aged 80 or older). Study-wide conclusions, independent of this receptor: Estimates of total diversity based on one million sequenced T cells were considered lower bounds and underestimates. Because the CMV infection status of the donors was unknown, age-related changes in expanded clonotypes may potentially have been confounded. Compared with the aged group, more naive CD4+ T cells, fewer expanded clones and increased TCR diversity were shown by the long-lived group, suggesting age selection. Observed TCR beta diversity per million T cells fell roughly linearly with age, and a significant reduction was already apparent by age roughly 40. Conclusive comparison of naive and antigen-experienced compartments was prevented by the profiling of bulk unsorted PBMCs. A strong correlation was found between observed TCR beta diversity and the percentage of naive T cells measured by flow cytometry.

The donors were 40 or so Caucasian individuals from Russia, aged 6 to 90 years, who were systemically healthy. Approximately 10 milliliters of peripheral blood were collected from each donor into EDTA-treated Vacutainer tubes. Ficoll-Paque density-gradient centrifugation was used to isolate PBMCs, with at least 6.5 million obtained per sample. Total RNA was extracted from PBMCs with Trizol reagent, with at least 6 micrograms obtained per sample. Naive CD45RAhigh/CD27high T cell percentages were measured by flow cytometry on a PBMC aliquot from every donor. Deletion took 3 bases off V and 0 bases off J, with a span of 12 bases between the germline ends. The CDR3 runs 17 amino acids, cysteine and phenylalanine included. The sequence is cut down to CDR3 DNA, 51 bases in frame from base 1. Library generation was performed with 5' RACE. This sample was sequenced with an Illumina HiSeq 2500. A second PCR of roughly 7 to 11 cycles was performed with a sample-barcoded 5' primer and a J-beta primer mix. Each TCR beta cDNA molecule received a unique molecular identifier from a template-switch 5' adaptor carrying 12 random nucleotides. Each sample yielded at least 2.5 million CDR3-containing paired-end reads. First-strand cDNA synthesis was performed from all RNA using the Mint cDNA synthesis kit, with priming by a TRBC-specific oligonucleotide. All cDNA was treated with uracil-DNA glycosylase and then went through a first 18-cycle PCR with the universal primers M1SS and BC2_uni_R. From the authors' description of their analysis: For normalization, 1 million high-quality reads, each with a distinct molecular identifier, were randomly selected from each sample. Instead of being binned into consensus sequences, reads that shared molecular identifiers were thrown out. MiTCR, set to a Q25 quality threshold and the strictest error-elimination algorithm, was used for CDR3 identification, clonotype clustering and error correction. A nonparametric unseen species model using Euler transformation provided a lower-bound estimate of total TCR beta diversity. TCRdb reran the public reads through fastp at Q25 and MiXCR, keeping productive beta chains. One record per CDR3 amino acid sequence lists the most common genes and DNA. TCRdb, not the original authors, processed these V and J calls. For this sample the table gives hundreds of thousands of distinct CDR3 sequences, of which around 25% were detected only once. More than 7.5% of the sample is in the top ten clones.

These data were likewise used in another study, on T cells of mothers and their children. The other study reports the following: Nine systemically healthy Caucasian individuals, comprising three mothers and their six children, were included as donors. cDNA synthesis used all of the extracted RNA, with approximately 1.4 ug of RNA in each 15 ul reaction. In the second PCR, the M1S primer introduced both the sample barcodes and 2-4 random nucleotides. Each mother yielded over 10 million TCR beta CDR3 reads and each child 2.5 million to 3 million reads. Thymic selection similarly shapes TCR recombination output in related and unrelated pairs, with minor effect from inherited differences. Normalized repertoire overlap was always slightly but never significantly higher in related than unrelated mother-child pairs. No persistent microchimeric T cell clones were detected, at a sensitivity of roughly 99 clones per million clonotypes. The study used deep NGS to compare TCR beta repertoires of mothers and children, seeking features distinguishing related mother-child pairs from unrelated individuals. Mothers averaged roughly 36 +/- 4 years of age and children averaged 11 +/- 4 years. Libraries were sequenced on Illumina HiSeq 2000 with 100+100 nt paired-end reads after adapter ligation with NEBNext reagents. To prevent cross-contamination, the mother and child libraries were prepared one month apart and sequenced in separate runs. Between about 500,000 and 2,100,000 distinct TCR beta clonotypes were identified per donor. Naive TCR beta clonotypes were estimated from low-frequency clonotypes matched to each donor's FACS-determined naive share, without sorting.

This receptor was obtained from a boy younger than 18 in good health. Sequencing used blood. The rearrangement joined TRBV12-3 or TRBV12-4 to TRBJ1-6, with the D gene uncertain. The CDR3 here reads CASSFPHISSYNSPLHF. DNA sequence: TGTGCCAGCAGTTTTCCCCATATTAGCTCCTATAATTCACCCCTCCACTTT.